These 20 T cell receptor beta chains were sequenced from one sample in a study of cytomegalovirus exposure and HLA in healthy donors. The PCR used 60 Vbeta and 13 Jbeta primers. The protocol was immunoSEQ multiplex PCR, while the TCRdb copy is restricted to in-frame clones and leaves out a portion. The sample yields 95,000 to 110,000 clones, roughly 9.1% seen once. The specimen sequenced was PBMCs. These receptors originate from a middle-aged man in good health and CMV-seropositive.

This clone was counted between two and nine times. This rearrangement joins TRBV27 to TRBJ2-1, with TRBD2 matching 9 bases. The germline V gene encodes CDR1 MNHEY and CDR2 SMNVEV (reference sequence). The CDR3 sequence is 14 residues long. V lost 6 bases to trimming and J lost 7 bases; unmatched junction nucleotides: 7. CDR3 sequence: CASSAGGPTNEQFF. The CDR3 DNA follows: TGTGCCAGCAGCGCGGGAGGGCCTACGAATGAGCAGTTCTTC.

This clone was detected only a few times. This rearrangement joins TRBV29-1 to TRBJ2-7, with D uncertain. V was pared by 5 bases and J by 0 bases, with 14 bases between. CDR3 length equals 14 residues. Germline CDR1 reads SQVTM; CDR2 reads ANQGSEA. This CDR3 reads CSVSTPGFSYEQYF. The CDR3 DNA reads TGCAGCGTTAGTACTCCGGGTTTCTCCTACGAGCAGTACTTC.

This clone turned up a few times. The CDR3 nucleotides read TGTGCCAGCAGCCAACGACAGGGGATAGTGAACACTGAAGCTTTCTTT. As protein: CASSQRQGIVNTEAFF. The chain carries TRBV4-2 and TRBJ1-1; 8 nucleotides line up with TRBD1. The CDR3 is made up of 16 amino acids. With 2 bases clipped from V and 0 bases from J, the junction kept 5 bases outside the gene matches. Looked up from germline, CDR1 is LGHNA and CDR2 is YNFKEQ.

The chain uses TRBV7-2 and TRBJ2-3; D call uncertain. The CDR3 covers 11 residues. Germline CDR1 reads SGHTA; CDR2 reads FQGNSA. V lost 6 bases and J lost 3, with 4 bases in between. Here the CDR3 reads CASSITDTQYF. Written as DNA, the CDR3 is TGTGCCAGCAGTATTACAGATACGCAGTATTTT. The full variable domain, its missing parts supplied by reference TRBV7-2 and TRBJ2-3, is GAGVSQSPSNKVTEKGKDVELRCDPISGHTALYWYRQSLGQGLEFLIYFQGNSAPDKSGLPSDRFSAERTGGSVSTLTIQRTQQEDSAVYLCASSITDTQYFGPGTRLTVL.

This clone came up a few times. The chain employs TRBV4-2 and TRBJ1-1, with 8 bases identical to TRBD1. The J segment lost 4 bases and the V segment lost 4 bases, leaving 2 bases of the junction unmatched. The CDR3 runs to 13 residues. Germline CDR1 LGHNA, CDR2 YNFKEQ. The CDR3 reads CASSRTGSTEAFF. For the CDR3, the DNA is TGTGCCAGCAGCCGGACAGGGAGCACTGAAGCTTTCTTT.

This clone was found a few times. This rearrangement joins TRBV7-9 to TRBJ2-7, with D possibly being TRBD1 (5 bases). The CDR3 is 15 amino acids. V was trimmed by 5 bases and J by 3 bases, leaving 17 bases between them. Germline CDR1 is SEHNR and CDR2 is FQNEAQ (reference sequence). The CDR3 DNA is TGTGCCAGCAGCGACGACAGCCTCGAAATCTACGAGCAGTACTTC. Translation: CASSDDSLEIYEQYF.

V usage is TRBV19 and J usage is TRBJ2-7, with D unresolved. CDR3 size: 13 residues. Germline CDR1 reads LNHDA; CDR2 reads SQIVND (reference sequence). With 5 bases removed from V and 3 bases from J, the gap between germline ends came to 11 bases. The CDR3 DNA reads TGTGCCAGTAGTGTAGGAAGTAGCTACGAGCAGTACTTC. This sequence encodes CASSVGSSYEQYF.

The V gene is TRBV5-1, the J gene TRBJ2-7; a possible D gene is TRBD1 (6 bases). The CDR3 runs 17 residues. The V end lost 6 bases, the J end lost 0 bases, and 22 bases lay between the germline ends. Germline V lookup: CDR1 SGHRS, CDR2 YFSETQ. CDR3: CASIPHRAVESSYEQYF. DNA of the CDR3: TGCGCCAGCATCCCCCACAGGGCCGTGGAGAGCTCCTACGAGCAGTACTTC.

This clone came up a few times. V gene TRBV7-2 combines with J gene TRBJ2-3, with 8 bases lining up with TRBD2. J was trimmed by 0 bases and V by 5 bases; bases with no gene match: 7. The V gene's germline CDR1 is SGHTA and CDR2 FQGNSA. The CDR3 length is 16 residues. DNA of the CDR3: TGTGCCAGCAGCGCGACTAGCGACTCTAGCACAGATACGCAGTATTTT. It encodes CASSATSDSSTDTQYF.

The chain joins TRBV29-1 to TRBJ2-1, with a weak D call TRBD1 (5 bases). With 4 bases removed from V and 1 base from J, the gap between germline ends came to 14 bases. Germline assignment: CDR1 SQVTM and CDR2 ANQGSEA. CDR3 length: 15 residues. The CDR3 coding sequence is TGCAGCGTTGGAGCAGGGTTTCGGTCCTACAATGAGCAGTTCTTC. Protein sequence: CSVGAGFRSYNEQFF.

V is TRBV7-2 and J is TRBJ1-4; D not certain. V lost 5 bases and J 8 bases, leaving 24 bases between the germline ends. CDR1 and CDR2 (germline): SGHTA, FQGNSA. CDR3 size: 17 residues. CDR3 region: CASSPSIGQRRGEKLFF. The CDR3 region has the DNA TGTGCCAGCAGCCCCAGTATCGGGCAGCGAAGAGGGGAAAAACTGTTTTTT. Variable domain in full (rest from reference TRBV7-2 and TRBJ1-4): GAGVSQSPSNKVTEKGKDVELRCDPISGHTALYWYRQSLGQGLEFLIYFQGNSAPDKSGLPSDRFSAERTGGSVSTLTIQRTQQEDSAVYLCASSPSIGQRRGEKLFFGSGTQLSVL.

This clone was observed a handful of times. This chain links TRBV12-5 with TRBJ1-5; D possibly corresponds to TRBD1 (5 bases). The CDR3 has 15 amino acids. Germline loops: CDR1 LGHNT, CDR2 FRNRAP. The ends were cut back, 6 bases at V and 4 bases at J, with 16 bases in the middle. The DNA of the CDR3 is TGTGCTAGTGGCCAGGGTAGGGGTGCGAATCAGCCCCAGCATTTT. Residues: CASGQGRGANQPQHF.

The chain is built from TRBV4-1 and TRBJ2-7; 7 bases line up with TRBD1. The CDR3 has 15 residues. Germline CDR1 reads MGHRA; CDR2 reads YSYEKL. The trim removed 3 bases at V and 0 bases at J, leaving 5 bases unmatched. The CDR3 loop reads CASSHHRDSSYEQYF. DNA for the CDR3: TGCGCCAGCAGCCATCACCGGGACAGCTCCTACGAGCAGTACTTC.

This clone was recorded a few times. CDR3 DNA sequence: TGCGCCAGCAGCCTGGGGACAGGGGTACGTATAGAGCAGTACTTC. Its translation is CASSLGTGVRIEQYF. The chain recombines TRBV5-1 with TRBJ2-7; 10 bases line up with TRBD1. The CDR3 spans 15 residues. J gave up 7 bases and V 4 bases, and 11 bases lay outside the gene matches. Germline V gene lookup returns CDR1 SGHRS and CDR2 YFSETQ.

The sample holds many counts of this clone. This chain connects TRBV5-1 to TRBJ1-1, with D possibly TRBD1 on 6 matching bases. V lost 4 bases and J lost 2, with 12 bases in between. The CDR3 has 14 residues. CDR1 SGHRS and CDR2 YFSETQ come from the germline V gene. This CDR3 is CASSIDRTNTEAFF. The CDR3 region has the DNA TGCGCCAGCAGCATCGACAGGACCAACACTGAAGCTTTCTTT.

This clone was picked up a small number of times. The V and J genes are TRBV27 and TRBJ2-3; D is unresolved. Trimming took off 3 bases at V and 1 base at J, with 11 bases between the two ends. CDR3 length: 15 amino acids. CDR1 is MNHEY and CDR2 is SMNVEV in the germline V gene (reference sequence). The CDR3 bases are TGTGCCAGCAGTTTCTCCTACCGGGGCACAGATACGCAGTATTTT. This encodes CASSFSYRGTDTQYF.

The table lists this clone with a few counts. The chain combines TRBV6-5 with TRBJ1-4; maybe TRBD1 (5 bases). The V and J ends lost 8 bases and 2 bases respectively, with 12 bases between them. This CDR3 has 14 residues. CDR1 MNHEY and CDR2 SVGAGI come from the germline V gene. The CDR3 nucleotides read TGTGCCAGCCGCCGGGGGGTTACTAATGAAAAACTGTTTTTT. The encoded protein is CASRRGVTNEKLFF.

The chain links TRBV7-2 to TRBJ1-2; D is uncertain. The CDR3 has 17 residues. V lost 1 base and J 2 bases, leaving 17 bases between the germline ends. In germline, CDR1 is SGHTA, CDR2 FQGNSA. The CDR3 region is CASSLVRLVQKNYGYTF. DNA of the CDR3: TGTGCCAGCAGCTTAGTACGCCTGGTGCAGAAGAACTATGGCTACACCTTC. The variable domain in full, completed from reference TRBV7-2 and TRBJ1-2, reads GAGVSQSPSNKVTEKGKDVELRCDPISGHTALYWYRQSLGQGLEFLIYFQGNSAPDKSGLPSDRFSAERTGGSVSTLTIQRTQQEDSAVYLCASSLVRLVQKNYGYTFGSGTRLTVV.

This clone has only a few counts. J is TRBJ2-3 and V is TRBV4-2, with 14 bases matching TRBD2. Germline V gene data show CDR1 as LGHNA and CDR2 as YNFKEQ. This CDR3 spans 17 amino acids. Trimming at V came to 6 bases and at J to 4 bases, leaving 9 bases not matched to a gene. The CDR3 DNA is TGTGCCAGCAGTTTTACCGGGACTAGCGGGAGTGCAGATACGCAGTATTTT. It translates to CASSFTGTSGSADTQYF.

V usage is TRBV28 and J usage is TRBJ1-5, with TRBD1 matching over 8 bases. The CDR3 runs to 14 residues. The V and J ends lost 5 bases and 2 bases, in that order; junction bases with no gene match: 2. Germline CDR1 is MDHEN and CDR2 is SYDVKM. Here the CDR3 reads CASSEQGGNQPQHF. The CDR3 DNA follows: TGTGCCAGCAGTGAACAGGGGGGCAATCAGCCCCAGCATTTT.